Sequencing of this T cell receptor beta chain was carried out in a study of regulatory T cells in long-lasting Graves disease. The authors built TCR beta libraries using iRepertoire HTBI primers and Arm-PCR of CDR3 regions. TCRdb re-derived calls from the multiplex PCR reads in MiXCR, one entry per CDR3 protein. The sample consists of roughly 430,000 distinct CDR3 sequences, roughly 23% of them appearing once. As to time point: persistent/refractory GD, antithyroid drugs over 5 years with positive TRAb. PBMCs provided the RNA from which the TCR library was made. Notes on the study in general: Persistent disease was associated with favored TRBV28 usage and with favored use of TRBJ1-2 and TRBJ2-5.

Points on this clonotype: Antigen unknown.

This CDR3 comprises 16 residues. V gave up 0 bases and J gave up 4 bases, with 15 bases separating them. Per the germline V gene, CDR1 is MGHRA and CDR2 is YSYEKL. The genes are TRBV4-1 and TRBJ1-2; D possibly corresponds to TRBD1 (5 bases). The sample in question was peripheral blood mononuclear cells (PBMCs), obtained when the disease was refractory, from a patient treated with antithyroid drugs. This TCR derives from a female donor with Graves disease. CDR3 nucleotides: TGCGCCAGCAGCCAAGACAGGGTTGGGCTTACCTATGGCTACACCTTC. Translation gives CASSQDRVGLTYGYTF.